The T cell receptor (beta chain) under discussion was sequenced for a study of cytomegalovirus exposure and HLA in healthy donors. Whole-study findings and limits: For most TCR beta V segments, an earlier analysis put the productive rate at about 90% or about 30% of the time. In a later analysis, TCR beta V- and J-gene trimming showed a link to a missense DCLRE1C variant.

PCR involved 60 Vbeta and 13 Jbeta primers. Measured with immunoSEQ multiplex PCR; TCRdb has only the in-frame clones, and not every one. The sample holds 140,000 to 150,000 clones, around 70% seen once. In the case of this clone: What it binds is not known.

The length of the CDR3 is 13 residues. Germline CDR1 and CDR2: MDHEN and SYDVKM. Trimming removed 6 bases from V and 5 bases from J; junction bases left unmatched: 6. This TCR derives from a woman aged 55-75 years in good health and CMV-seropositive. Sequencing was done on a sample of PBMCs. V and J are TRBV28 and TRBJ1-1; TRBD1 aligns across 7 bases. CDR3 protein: CASRVTGLTEAFF. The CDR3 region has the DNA TGTGCCAGCAGGGTGACAGGGCTAACTGAAGCTTTCTTT.